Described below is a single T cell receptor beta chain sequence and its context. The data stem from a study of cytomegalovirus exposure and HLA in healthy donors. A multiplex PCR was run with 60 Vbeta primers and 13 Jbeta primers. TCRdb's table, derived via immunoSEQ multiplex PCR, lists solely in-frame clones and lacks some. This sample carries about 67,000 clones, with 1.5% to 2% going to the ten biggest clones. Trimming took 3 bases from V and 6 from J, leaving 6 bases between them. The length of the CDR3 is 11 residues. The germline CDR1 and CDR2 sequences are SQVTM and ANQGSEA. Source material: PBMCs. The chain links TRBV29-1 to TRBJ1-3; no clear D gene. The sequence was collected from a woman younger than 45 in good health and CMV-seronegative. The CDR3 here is CSVEGENTIYF. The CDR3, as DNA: TGCAGCGTTGAGGGCGAAAACACCATATATTTT.